The 3 T cell receptor beta chains reported below all come from one sample, sequenced in a study of cytomegalovirus exposure and HLA in healthy donors. 13 Jbeta primers and 60 Vbeta primers were used for the PCR. Sequencing used immunoSEQ multiplex PCR; TCRdb keeps in-frame clones, though not all of them. The sample holds around 31,000 clones; roughly 66% are singletons and the top ten take roughly 42%. The sample was PBMCs. These receptor sequences come from a male donor in good health and CMV-seropositive.

The V call is TRBV5-6, the J call TRBJ1-2, with TRBD1 identical over 11 bases. CDR3 size: 14 residues. Trimming at V came to 4 bases and at J to 6 bases, leaving 5 bases not matched to a gene. CDR1 is SGHDT and CDR2 is YYEEEE in the germline V gene. CDR3 loop: CASSPGTGGHGYTF. DNA of the CDR3: TGTGCCAGCAGCCCCGGGACAGGGGGACATGGCTACACCTTC.

This rearrangement joins TRBV9 to TRBJ2-1; 13 nucleotides agree with TRBD2. The trim removed 3 bases at V and 5 bases at J, leaving 5 bases unmatched. The length of the CDR3 is 16 residues. Germline V lookup: CDR1 SGDLS, CDR2 YYNGEE. This CDR3 is CASSAGLAGADNEQFF. CDR3 coding DNA: TGTGCCAGCAGCGCCGGACTAGCGGGAGCCGACAATGAGCAGTTCTTC. The full variable domain, with the rest looked up from reference TRBV9 and TRBJ2-1, is DSGVTQTPKHLITATGQRVTLRCSPRSGDLSVYWYQQSLDQGLQFLIQYYNGEERAKGNILERFSAQQFPDLHSELNLSSLELGDSALYFCASSAGLAGADNEQFFGPGTRLTVL.

V usage is TRBV19 and J usage is TRBJ1-3; possibly TRBD1 for D (6 bases). From germline, CDR1 is LNHDA and CDR2 SQIVND (reference sequence). The CDR3 sequence is 13 residues long. V lost 9 bases and J 4 bases, leaving 13 bases between the germline ends. CDR3 nucleotide sequence: TGTGCCAGCGCATCAGGGGCCGGAAACACCATATATTTT. It yields the protein CASASGAGNTIYF.